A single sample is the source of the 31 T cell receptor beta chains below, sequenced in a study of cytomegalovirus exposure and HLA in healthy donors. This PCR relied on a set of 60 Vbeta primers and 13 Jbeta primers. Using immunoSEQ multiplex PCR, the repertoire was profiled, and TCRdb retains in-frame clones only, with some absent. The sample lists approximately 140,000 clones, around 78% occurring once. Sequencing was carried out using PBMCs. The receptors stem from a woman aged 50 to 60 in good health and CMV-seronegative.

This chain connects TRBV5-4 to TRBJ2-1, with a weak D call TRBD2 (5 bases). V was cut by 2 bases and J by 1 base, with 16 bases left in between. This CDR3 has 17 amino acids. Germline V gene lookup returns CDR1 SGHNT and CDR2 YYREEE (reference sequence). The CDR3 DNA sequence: TGTGCCAGCAGCTTACTAGTCACGAGCGATTCCTACAATGAGCAGTTCTTC. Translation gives CASSLLVTSDSYNEQFF. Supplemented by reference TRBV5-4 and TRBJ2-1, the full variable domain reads ETGVTQSPTHLIKTRGQQVTLRCSSQSGHNTVSWYQQALGQGPQFIFQYYREEENGRGNFPPRFSGLQFPNYSSELNVNALELDDSALYLCASSLLVTSDSYNEQFFGPGTRLTVL.

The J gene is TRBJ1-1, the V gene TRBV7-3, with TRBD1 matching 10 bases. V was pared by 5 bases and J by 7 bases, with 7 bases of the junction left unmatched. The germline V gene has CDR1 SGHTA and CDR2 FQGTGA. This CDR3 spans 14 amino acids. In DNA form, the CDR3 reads TGTGCCAGCAGCCGGGACAGGGGTAATGGTGAAGCTTTCTTT. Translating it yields CASSRDRGNGEAFF.

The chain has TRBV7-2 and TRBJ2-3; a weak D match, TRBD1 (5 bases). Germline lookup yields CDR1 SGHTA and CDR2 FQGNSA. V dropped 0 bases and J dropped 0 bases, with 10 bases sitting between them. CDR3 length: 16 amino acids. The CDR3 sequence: CASSLARRASTDTQYF. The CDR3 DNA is TGTGCCAGCAGCTTAGCGCGCAGGGCAAGCACAGATACGCAGTATTTT.

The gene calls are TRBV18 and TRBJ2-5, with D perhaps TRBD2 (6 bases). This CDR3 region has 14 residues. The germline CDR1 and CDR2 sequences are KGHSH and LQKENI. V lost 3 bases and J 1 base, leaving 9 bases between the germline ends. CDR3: CASSPSGGQETQYF. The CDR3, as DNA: TGTGCCAGCTCACCTTCCGGGGGCCAAGAGACCCAGTACTTC.

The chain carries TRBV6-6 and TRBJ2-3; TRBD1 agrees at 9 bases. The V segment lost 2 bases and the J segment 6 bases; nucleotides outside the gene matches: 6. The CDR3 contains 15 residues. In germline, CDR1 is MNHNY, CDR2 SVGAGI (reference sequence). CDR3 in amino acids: CASSYPGQGKDTQYF. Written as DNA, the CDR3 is TGTGCCAGCAGTTACCCGGGACAGGGAAAGGATACGCAGTATTTT.

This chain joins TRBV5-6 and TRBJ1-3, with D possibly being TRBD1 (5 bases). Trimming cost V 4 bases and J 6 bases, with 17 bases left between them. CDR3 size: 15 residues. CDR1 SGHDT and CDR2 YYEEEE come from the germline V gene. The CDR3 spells CASSQGRVLENTIYF. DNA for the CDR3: TGTGCCAGCAGCCAGGGCAGGGTTTTGGAAAACACCATATATTTT.

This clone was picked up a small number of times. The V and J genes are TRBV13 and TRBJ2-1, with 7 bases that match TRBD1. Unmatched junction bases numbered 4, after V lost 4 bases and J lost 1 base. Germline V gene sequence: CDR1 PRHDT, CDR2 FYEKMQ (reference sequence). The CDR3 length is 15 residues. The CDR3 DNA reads TGTGCCAGCAGCTCGACAGGGCTGTCCTACAATGAGCAGTTCTTC. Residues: CASSSTGLSYNEQFF.

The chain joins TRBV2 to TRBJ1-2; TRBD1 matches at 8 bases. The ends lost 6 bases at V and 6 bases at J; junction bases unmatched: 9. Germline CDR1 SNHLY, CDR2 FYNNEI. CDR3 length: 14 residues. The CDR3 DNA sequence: TGTGCCAGCAGGAGGACAGGGATAGGAGATGGCTACACCTTC. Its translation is CASRRTGIGDGYTF.

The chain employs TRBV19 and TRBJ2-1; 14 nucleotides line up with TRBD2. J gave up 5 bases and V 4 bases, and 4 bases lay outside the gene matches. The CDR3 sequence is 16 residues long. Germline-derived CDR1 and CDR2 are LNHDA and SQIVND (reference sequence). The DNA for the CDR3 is TGTGCCAGTAGTACCTTGGGACTAGCGGGAGACAATGAGCAGTTCTTC. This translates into CASSTLGLAGDNEQFF.

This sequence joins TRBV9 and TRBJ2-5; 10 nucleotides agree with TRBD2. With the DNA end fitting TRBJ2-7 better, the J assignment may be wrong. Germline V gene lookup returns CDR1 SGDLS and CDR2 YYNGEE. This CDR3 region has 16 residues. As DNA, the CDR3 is TGTGCCAGCAGCGTAGGTTCTAGCGGGGGTTTCTACGAGCAGTACTTC. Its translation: CASSVGSSGGFYEQYF.

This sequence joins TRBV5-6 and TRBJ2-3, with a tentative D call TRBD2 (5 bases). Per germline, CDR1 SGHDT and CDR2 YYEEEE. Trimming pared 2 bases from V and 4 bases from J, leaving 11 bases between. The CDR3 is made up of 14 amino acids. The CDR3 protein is CASSFPRGPDTQYF. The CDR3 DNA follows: TGTGCCAGCAGCTTTCCTCGGGGTCCAGATACGCAGTATTTT.

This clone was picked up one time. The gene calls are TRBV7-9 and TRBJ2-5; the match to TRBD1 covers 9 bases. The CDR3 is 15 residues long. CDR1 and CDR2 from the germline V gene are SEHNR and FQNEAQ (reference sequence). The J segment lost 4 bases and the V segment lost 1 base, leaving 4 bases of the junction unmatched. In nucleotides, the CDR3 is TGTGCCAGCAGCTTAGTGCCACAGGGGGCAGAGACCCAGTACTTC. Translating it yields CASSLVPQGAETQYF.

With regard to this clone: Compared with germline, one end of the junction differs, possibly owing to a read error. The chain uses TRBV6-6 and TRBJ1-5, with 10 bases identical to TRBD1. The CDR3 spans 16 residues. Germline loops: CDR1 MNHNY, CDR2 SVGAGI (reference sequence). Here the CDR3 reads CASSYLNRDRGQPQNF. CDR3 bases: TGTGCCAGCAGTTACCTAAACCGGGACAGGGGTCAGCCCCAGAATTTT.

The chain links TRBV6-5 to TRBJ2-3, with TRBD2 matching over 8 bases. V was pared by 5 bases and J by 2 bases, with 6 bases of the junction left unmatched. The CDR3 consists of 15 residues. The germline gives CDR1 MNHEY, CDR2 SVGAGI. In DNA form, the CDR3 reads TGTGCCAGCAGTCCTACGGGAGGGAACACAGATACGCAGTATTTT. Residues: CASSPTGGNTDTQYF.

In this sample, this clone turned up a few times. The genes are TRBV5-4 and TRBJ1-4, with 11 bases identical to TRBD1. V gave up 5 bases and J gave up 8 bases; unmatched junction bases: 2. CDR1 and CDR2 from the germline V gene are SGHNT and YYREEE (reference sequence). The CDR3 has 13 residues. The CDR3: CASRGQGGEKLFF. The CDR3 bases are TGTGCCAGCAGGGGACAGGGGGGAGAAAAACTGTTTTTT.

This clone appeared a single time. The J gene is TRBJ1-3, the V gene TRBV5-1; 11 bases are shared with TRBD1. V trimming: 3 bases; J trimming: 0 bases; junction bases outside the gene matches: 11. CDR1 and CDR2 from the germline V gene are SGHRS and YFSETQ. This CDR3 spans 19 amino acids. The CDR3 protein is CASSSGTGGTRTSGNTIYF. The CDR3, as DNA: TGCGCCAGCAGCTCCGGGACAGGGGGAACTCGTACCTCTGGAAACACCATATATTTT.

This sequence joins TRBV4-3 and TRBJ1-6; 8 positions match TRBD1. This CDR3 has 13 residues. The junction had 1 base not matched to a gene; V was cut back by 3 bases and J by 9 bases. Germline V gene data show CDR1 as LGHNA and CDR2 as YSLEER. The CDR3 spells CASSQQGASPLHF. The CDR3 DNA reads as TGCGCCAGCAGCCAGCAGGGGGCTTCACCCCTCCACTTT.

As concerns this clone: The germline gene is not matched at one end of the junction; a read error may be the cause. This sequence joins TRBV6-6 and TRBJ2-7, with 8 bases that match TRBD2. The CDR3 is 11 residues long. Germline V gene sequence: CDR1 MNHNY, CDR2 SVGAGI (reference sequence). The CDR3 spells CASSSSGTRDF. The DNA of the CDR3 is TGTGCCAGCAGTTCATCCGGGACTAGAGACTTC.

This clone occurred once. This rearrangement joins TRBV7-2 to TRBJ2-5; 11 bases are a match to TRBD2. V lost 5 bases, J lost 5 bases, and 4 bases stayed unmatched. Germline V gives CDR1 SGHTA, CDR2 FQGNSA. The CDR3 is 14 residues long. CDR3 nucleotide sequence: TGTGCCAGCAGCCGACTAGCGGGACTCGAGACCCAGTACTTC. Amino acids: CASSRLAGLETQYF.

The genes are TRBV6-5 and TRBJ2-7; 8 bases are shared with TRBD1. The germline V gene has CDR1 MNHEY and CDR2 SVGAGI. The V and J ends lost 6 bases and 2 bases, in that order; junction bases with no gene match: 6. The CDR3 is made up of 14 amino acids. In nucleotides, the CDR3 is TGTGCCAGCAGAAGAACAGGGGGAACCTACGAGCAGTACTTC. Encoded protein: CASRRTGGTYEQYF.

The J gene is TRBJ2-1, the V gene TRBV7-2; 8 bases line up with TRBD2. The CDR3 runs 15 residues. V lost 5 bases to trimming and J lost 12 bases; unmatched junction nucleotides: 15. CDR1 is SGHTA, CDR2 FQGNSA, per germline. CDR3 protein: CASSPWPAGAVGQFF. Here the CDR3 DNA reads TGTGCCAGCAGCCCATGGCCAGCGGGAGCGGTGGGGCAGTTCTTC.

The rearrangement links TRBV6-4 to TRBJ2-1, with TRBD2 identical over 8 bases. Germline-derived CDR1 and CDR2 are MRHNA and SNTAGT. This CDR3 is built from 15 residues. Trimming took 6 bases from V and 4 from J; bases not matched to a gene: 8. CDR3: CASRPSLAEYNEQFF. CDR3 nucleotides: TGTGCCAGCAGGCCGTCACTAGCGGAGTACAATGAGCAGTTCTTC.

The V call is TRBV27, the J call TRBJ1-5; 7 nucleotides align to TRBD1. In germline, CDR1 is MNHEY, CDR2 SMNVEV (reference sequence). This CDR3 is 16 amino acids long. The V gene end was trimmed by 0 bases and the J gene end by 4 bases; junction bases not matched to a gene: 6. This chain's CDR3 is CASSLSPGGSNQPQHF. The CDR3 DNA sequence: TGTGCCAGCAGTTTATCACCAGGGGGAAGTAATCAGCCCCAGCATTTT.

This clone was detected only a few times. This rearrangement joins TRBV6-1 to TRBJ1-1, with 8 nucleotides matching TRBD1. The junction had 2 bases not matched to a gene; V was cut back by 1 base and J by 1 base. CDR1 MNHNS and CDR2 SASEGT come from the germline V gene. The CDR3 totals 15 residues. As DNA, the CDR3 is TGTGCCAGCAGTGAAGGAGGACAGGGGAACACTGAAGCTTTCTTT. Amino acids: CASSEGGQGNTEAFF.

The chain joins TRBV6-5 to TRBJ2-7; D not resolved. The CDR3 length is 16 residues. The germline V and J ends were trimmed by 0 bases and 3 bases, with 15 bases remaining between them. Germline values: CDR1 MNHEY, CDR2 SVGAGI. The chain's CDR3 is CASSYSMLFNSYEQYF. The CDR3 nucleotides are TGTGCCAGCAGTTACTCGATGCTCTTTAATAGCTACGAGCAGTACTTC.

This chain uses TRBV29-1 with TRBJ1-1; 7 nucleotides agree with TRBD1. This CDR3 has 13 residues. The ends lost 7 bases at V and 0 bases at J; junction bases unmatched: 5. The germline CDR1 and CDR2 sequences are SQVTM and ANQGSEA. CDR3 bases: TGCAGCGGTACTCAGGGGGTGAACACTGAAGCTTTCTTT. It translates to CSGTQGVNTEAFF.

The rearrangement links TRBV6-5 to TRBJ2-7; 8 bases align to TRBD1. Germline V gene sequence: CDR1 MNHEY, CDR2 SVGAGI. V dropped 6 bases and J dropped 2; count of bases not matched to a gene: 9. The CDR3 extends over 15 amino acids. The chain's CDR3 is CASSRPGTGTYEQYF. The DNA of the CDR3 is TGTGCCAGCAGCCGACCCGGGACAGGTACCTACGAGCAGTACTTC.

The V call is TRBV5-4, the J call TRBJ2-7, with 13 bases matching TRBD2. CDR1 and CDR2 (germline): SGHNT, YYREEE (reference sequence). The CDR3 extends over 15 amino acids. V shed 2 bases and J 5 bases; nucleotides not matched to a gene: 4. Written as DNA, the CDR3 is TGTGCCAGCAGCTTCCTCGGACTAGCGGGAGACGAGCAGTACTTC. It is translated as CASSFLGLAGDEQYF.

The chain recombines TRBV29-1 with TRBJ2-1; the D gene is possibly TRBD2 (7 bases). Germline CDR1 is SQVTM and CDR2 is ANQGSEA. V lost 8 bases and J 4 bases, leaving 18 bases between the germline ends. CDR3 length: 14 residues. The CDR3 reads CSQAAGAGYNEQFF. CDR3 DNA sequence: TGCAGCCAGGCCGCGGGGGCCGGTTACAATGAGCAGTTCTTC.

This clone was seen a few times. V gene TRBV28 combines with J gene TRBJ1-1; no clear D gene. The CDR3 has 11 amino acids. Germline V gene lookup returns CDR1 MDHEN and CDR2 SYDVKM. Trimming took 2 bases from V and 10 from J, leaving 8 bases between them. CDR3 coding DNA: TGTGCCAGCAGTTTAAATCTAGGAGCTTTCTTT. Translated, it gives CASSLNLGAFF.

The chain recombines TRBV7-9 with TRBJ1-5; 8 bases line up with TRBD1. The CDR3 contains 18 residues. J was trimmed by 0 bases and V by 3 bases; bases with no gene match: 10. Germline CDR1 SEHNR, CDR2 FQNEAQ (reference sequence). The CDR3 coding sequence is TGTGCCAGCAGCTTCACGGGGACAGGTTCCTATAGCAATCAGCCCCAGCATTTT. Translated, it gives CASSFTGTGSYSNQPQHF.